The rows below give T cell receptor beta chains drawn from one sample of a study of early T cells in non-severe SARS-CoV-2 infection. One entry per CDR3 protein results from TCRdb running MiXCR on the 5' RACE reads. The sample carries 40,000 to 65,000 distinct CDR3 sequences, over 7% recorded once. Sequencing was done on a sample of whole blood. The receptors were sampled from an adult who was a healthcare worker with PCR-confirmed SARS-CoV-2 infection or an uninfected control (not recorded which). The CDR3 runs from the conserved cysteine through the conserved F or W. The D gene is left open where the match is weak. The listing skips clone size in some rows; elsewhere it reads once, few, many or a size class.

length: 15
V: TRBV29-1
size: many
J: TRBJ2-5
D: TRBD1
CDR3: CSVESDRGRGETQYF
DNA: TGCAGCGTTGAATCGGACAGGGGGCGTGGAGAGACCCAGTACTTC

length: 13
V: TRBV4-2
size: many
J: TRBJ1-5
D: .
CDR3: CASSQDRHQPQHF
DNA: TGTGCCAGCAGCCAAGACAGGCATCAGCCCCAGCATTTT

length: 15
V: TRBV11-2
size: .
J: TRBJ2-5
D: .
CDR3: CASSLLLRGEETQYF
DNA: TGTGCCAGCAGCTTATTGTTGAGGGGAGAAGAGACCCAGTACTTC

length: 16
V: TRBV7-2
size: many
J: TRBJ1-5
D: .
CDR3: CASSLPATASNQPQHF
DNA: TGTGCCAGCAGCTTACCCGCGACAGCTAGCAATCAGCCCCAGCATTTT

length: 15
V: TRBV27
size: .
J: TRBJ1-2
D: .
CDR3: CASSLKGQANYGYTF
DNA: TGTGCCAGCAGTTTGAAAGGGCAAGCTAACTATGGCTACACCTTC

length: 15
V: TRBV6-1
size: few
J: TRBJ2-1
D: .
CDR3: CASSGWTWYYNEQFF
DNA: TGTGCCAGCAGTGGGTGGACATGGTACTACAATGAGCAGTTCTTC

length: 13
V: TRBV29-1
size: many
J: TRBJ1-1
D: .
CDR3: CSVEKGIGGEAFF
DNA: TGCAGCGTTGAAAAGGGCATAGGTGGTGAAGCTTTCTTT

length: 15
V: TRBV7-2
size: many
J: TRBJ2-7
D: .
CDR3: CASSLEFAGFYEQYF
DNA: TGTGCCAGCAGCTTAGAGTTTGCAGGGTTCTACGAGCAGTACTTC

length: 14
V: TRBV5-1
size: few
J: TRBJ2-3
D: .
CDR3: CASSLRKTPDTQYF
DNA: TGCGCCAGCAGCTTACGAAAGACCCCAGATACGCAGTATTTT

length: 14
V: TRBV9
size: many
J: TRBJ2-5
D: .
CDR3: CASSTNSAGETQYF
DNA: TGTGCCAGCAGCACCAACTCGGCAGGAGAGACCCAGTACTTC

length: 16
V: TRBV4-1
size: .
J: TRBJ1-6
D: .
CDR3: CASSQVDSGRDSPLHF
DNA: TGCGCCAGCAGCCAAGTTGACTCAGGTAGAGATTCACCCCTCCACTTT

length: 16
V: TRBV6-5
size: many
J: TRBJ2-5
D: TRBD2
CDR3: CASSSLAAGEVETQYF
DNA: TGTGCCAGCAGCTCCCTCGCCGCGGGAGAGGTGGAGACCCAGTACTTC

length: 15
V: TRBV12-3/TRBV12-4
size: many
J: TRBJ1-2
D: .
CDR3: CASSTLTHSIYGYTF
DNA: TGTGCCAGCAGTACCTTGACACATTCCATCTATGGCTACACCTTC

length: 13
V: TRBV5-4
size: few
J: TRBJ2-1
D: .
CDR3: CASSWVPSAEQFF
DNA: TGTGCCAGCAGCTGGGTGCCATCGGCTGAGCAGTTCTTC

length: 13
V: TRBV7-9
size: .
J: TRBJ1-1
D: .
CDR3: CASSLGSGPEAFF
DNA: TGTGCCAGCAGCTTAGGGTCGGGACCTGAAGCTTTCTTT

length: 15
V: TRBV6-5
size: many
J: TRBJ2-2
D: TRBD1
CDR3: CASSYSGTGIGELFF
DNA: TGTGCCAGCAGTTATTCCGGGACAGGGATCGGGGAGCTGTTTTTT

length: 15
V: TRBV6-5
size: few
J: TRBJ1-2
D: .
CDR3: CASSYSTVGTVGYTF
DNA: TGTGCCAGCAGTTACTCCACTGTCGGAACAGTTGGCTACACCTTC

length: 16
V: TRBV6-5
size: few
J: TRBJ1-3
D: .
CDR3: CASSKQYWDSGNTIYF
DNA: TGTGCCAGCAGTAAACAGTACTGGGACTCTGGAAACACCATATATTTT

length: 16
V: TRBV11-2
size: many
J: TRBJ2-3
D: TRBD1
CDR3: CASSLDQGTGTDTQYF
DNA: TGTGCCAGCAGCTTAGATCAAGGGACAGGCACAGATACGCAGTATTTT

length: 12
V: TRBV5-6
size: many
J: TRBJ2-7
D: .
CDR3: CASSLAGGEQYF
DNA: TGTGCCAGCAGCTTGGCCGGCGGAGAGCAGTACTTC

length: 13
V: TRBV28
size: many
J: TRBJ2-7
D: .
CDR3: CASSWDTFYEQYF
DNA: TGTGCCAGCAGTTGGGACACGTTCTACGAGCAGTACTTC

length: 13
V: TRBV24-1
size: many
J: TRBJ2-1
D: .
CDR3: CATSDFVYNEQFF
DNA: TGTGCCACCAGTGATTTCGTCTACAATGAGCAGTTCTTC

length: 13
V: TRBV7-9
size: .
J: TRBJ1-3
D: .
CDR3: CASSLDSANTIYF
DNA: TGTGCCAGCAGCTTAGACAGTGCAAACACCATATATTTT

length: 14
V: TRBV11-2
size: many
J: TRBJ2-5
D: .
CDR3: CASSSIQFQETQYF
DNA: TGTGCCAGCAGCTCTATCCAGTTCCAAGAGACCCAGTACTTC

length: 15
V: TRBV11-2
size: .
J: TRBJ2-3
D: .
CDR3: CASSPRGALTDTQYF
DNA: TGTGCCAGCAGTCCACGGGGGGCCCTCACAGATACGCAGTATTTT

length: 11
V: TRBV19
size: few
J: TRBJ1-2
D: .
CDR3: CASSFWVGYTF
DNA: TGTGCCAGTAGTTTTTGGGTTGGCTACACCTTC

length: 11
V: TRBV25-1
size: many
J: TRBJ2-1
D: .
CDR3: CASSAGFEQFF
DNA: TGTGCCAGCAGCGCGGGTTTTGAGCAGTTCTTC

length: 15
V: TRBV6-2/TRBV6-3
size: few
J: TRBJ2-1
D: .
CDR3: CASRTTGGDYNEQFF
DNA: TGTGCCAGCAGGACCACAGGGGGGGACTACAATGAGCAGTTCTTC

length: 15
V: TRBV6-5
size: .
J: TRBJ2-7
D: TRBD2
CDR3: CASTNRGTSGYEQYF
DNA: TGTGCCAGCACCAATAGGGGGACTAGCGGTTACGAGCAGTACTTC

length: 13
V: TRBV29-1
size: many
J: TRBJ2-7
D: .
CDR3: CSVESSLLNEQYF
DNA: TGCAGCGTTGAGTCCTCCCTCCTTAACGAGCAGTACTTC

length: 12
V: TRBV20-1
size: many
J: TRBJ1-2
D: .
CDR3: CSAPSVPYGYTF
DNA: TGCAGTGCTCCCTCAGTTCCCTATGGCTACACCTTC

length: 15
V: TRBV12-3/TRBV12-4
size: many
J: TRBJ2-1
D: TRBD2
CDR3: CASSRAGERYNEQFF
DNA: TGTGCCAGCAGTAGAGCGGGAGAGCGCTACAATGAGCAGTTCTTC

length: 15
V: TRBV19
size: .
J: TRBJ2-6
D: .
CDR3: CASSMELSGANVLTF
DNA: TGTGCCAGTAGTATGGAGCTCTCTGGGGCCAACGTCCTGACTTTC

length: 15
V: TRBV5-6
size: few
J: TRBJ2-7
D: TRBD2
CDR3: CASSLVRGRALEQYF
DNA: TGTGCCAGCAGCTTGGTTCGCGGGAGGGCCCTAGAGCAGTACTTC

length: 16
V: TRBV3-1
size: .
J: TRBJ2-1
D: TRBD2
CDR3: CASSQSGTSSLVGQFF
DNA: TGTGCCAGCAGCCAGTCCGGGACTAGCAGCCTGGTTGGGCAGTTCTTC

length: 13
V: TRBV19
size: many
J: TRBJ1-5
D: .
CDR3: CASSQTQNQPQHF
DNA: TGTGCCAGTAGTCAGACCCAGAATCAGCCCCAGCATTTT

length: 16
V: TRBV19
size: few
J: TRBJ2-3
D: TRBD2
CDR3: CASSIGGAGYTDTQYF
DNA: TGTGCCAGTAGTATAGGTGGAGCGGGATACACAGATACGCAGTATTTT

length: 14
V: TRBV5-1
size: many
J: TRBJ1-1
D: .
CDR3: CASSLYGANTEAFF
DNA: TGCGCCAGCAGCTTGTATGGGGCGAACACTGAAGCTTTCTTT

length: 17
V: TRBV6-5
size: many
J: TRBJ2-6
D: TRBD1
CDR3: CASSYTSGGSGANVLTF
DNA: TGTGCCAGCAGTTACACATCAGGGGGCTCTGGGGCCAACGTCCTGACTTTC

length: 17
V: TRBV9
size: .
J: TRBJ2-1
D: TRBD2
CDR3: CASSAESGTSSYNEQFF
DNA: TGTGCCAGCAGCGCAGAATCCGGGACTAGCTCCTACAATGAGCAGTTCTTC

length: 16
V: TRBV19
size: .
J: TRBJ2-2
D: TRBD2
CDR3: CASSMILAANTGELSF
DNA: TGTGCCAGTAGTATGATCCTAGCGGCGAACACCGGGGAGCTGTCTTTT

length: 14
V: TRBV9
size: many
J: TRBJ1-2
D: .
CDR3: CASSNSEGNYGYTF
DNA: TGTGCCAGCAGTAACTCTGAGGGGAACTATGGCTACACCTTC

length: 14
V: TRBV27
size: .
J: TRBJ2-7
D: .
CDR3: CASSPNSPGSEQYF
DNA: TGTGCCAGCAGTCCAAACTCTCCCGGAAGCGAGCAGTACTTC

length: 22
V: TRBV24-1
size: many
J: TRBJ2-5
D: .
CDR3: CATSDLVLGGKRRGTPEETQYF
DNA: TGTGCCACCAGTGATTTGGTTTTAGGGGGGAAACGACGCGGGACACCAGAAGAGACCCAGTACTTC

length: 13
V: TRBV6-2/TRBV6-3
size: many
J: TRBJ2-2
D: .
CDR3: CASSYRATGELFF
DNA: TGTGCCAGCAGTTACCGGGCCACCGGGGAGCTGTTTTTT

length: 13
V: TRBV7-3
size: many
J: TRBJ2-7
D: .
CDR3: CASSPGMGYEQYF
DNA: TGTGCCAGCAGCCCGGGGATGGGGTACGAGCAGTACTTC

length: 16
V: TRBV4-3
size: .
J: TRBJ2-3
D: TRBD2
CDR3: CASSLQPSGSTDTQYF
DNA: TGCGCCAGCAGCCTTCAGCCTAGCGGCAGCACAGATACGCAGTATTTT

length: 14
V: TRBV12-3/TRBV12-4
size: .
J: TRBJ2-5
D: TRBD2
CDR3: CASSPGLAQETQYF
DNA: TGTGCCAGCAGCCCGGGACTAGCCCAAGAGACCCAGTACTTC

length: 15
V: TRBV3-1
size: few
J: TRBJ2-3
D: .
CDR3: CASSQDSGSTDTQYF
DNA: TGTGCCAGCAGCCAAGATTCCGGGAGCACAGATACGCAGTATTTT

length: 10
V: TRBV6-1
size: .
J: TRBJ2-5
D: .
CDR3: CASSIETQYF
DNA: TGTGCCAGCAGTATAGAGACCCAGTACTTC